What follows describes a single TCR beta chain. These data are taken from a study of technical replicates of blood from a handful of donors. Germline V CDR1 and CDR2: SGHVS, FQNEAQ. Trimming stripped 1 base from V and 1 base from J, with 14 bases between. The CDR3 extends over 16 amino acids. Some clones are missing from TCRdb's copy, which holds only in-frame ones; the method was immunoSEQ multiplex PCR. The sample gives some 47,000 clones, approximately 90% of which show up once; about 3.9% is in the top ten. Sequencing used PBMCs. The V call is TRBV7-8, the J call TRBJ2-7, with a possible D match to TRBD2 (5 bases). The receptor was derived from a human donor in good health. Some clones in this sample may be carry-over from other donors' samples. Here the CDR3 reads CASSLVPRGYSYEQYF. The CDR3, as DNA: TGTGCCAGCAGCTTAGTCCCTCGCGGGTATTCCTACGAGCAGTACTTC.